The T cell receptor beta chain under discussion was sequenced for a study of cytomegalovirus exposure and HLA in healthy donors. Overall study findings and caveats: In a later analysis, TCR beta V- and J-gene trimming was associated with a missense DCLRE1C variant. Fewer N-insertions than the roughly 600-donor mean were reportedly shown by an Asian-associated ancestry cluster in a later analysis.

The PCR had 60 Vbeta and 13 Jbeta primers. The protocol was immunoSEQ multiplex PCR, while the TCRdb copy is restricted to in-frame clones and leaves out a portion. The sample holds roughly 240,000 clones, roughly 80% seen once. As concerns this clone: The antigen remains unidentified.

Material: PBMCs. The source of this sequence is a woman aged 40 to 55 in good health and CMV-seropositive.

CDR3 nucleotide sequence: TGTGCCATCAGTGAAAGTGGTCCCAACGGGGGGCTGAACACTGAAGCTTTCTTT. This gives the protein CAISESGPNGGLNTEAFF. This chain links TRBV10-3 with TRBJ1-1, with D perhaps matching TRBD1 (6 bases). In germline, CDR1 is ENHRY, CDR2 SYGVKD. The CDR3 consists of 18 residues. Trimming removed 3 bases at V and 0 bases at J, with 20 bases between.